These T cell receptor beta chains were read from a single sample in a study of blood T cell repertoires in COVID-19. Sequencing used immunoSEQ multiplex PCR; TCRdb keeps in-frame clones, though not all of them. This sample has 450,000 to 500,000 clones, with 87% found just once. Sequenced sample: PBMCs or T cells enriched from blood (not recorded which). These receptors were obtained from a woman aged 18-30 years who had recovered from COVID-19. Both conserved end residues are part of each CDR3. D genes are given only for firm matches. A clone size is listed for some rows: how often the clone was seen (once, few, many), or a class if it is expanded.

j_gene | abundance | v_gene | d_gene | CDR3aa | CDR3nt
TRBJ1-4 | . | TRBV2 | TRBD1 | CASSRDRGDEKLFF | TGTGCCAGCAGCCGGGACAGGGGGGATGAAAAACTGTTTTTT
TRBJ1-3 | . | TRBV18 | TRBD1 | CASSPGQGENTIYF | TGTGCCAGCTCACCAGGACAGGGGGAAAACACCATATATTTT
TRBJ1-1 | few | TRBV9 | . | CASSVVGQETTEAFF | TGTGCCAGCAGCGTAGTGGGACAAGAAACCACTGAAGCTTTCTTT
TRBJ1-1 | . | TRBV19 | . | CASSARTMNTEAFF | TGTGCCAGTAGTGCACGCACTATGAACACTGAAGCTTTCTTT
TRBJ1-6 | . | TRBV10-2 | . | CASSEHPGAGSRTPLHF | TGCGCCAGCAGTGAACACCCAGGGGCAGGGAGCAGGACACCCCTCCACTTT
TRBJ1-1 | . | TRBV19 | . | CASSIDRNTEAFF | TGTGCCAGTAGTATAGATAGGAACACTGAAGCTTTCTTT
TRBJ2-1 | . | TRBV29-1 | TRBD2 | CSVDSGGPYNEQFF | TGCAGCGTTGATAGCGGGGGGCCTTACAATGAGCAGTTCTTC
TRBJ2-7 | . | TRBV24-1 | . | CATSNPADSYEQYF | TGTGCCACCAGTAATCCCGCGGACTCCTACGAGCAGTACTTC
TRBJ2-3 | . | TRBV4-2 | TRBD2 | CASSQVDGGLAGATDTQYF | TGTGCCAGCAGCCAAGTAGACGGGGGACTAGCGGGGGCCACAGATACGCAGTATTTT
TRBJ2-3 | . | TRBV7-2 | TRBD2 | CASSLEASGGITDTQYF | TGTGCCAGCAGCTTAGAGGCTAGCGGGGGGATTACAGATACGCAGTATTTT
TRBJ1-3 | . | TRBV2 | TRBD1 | CASSPRRDRGPGNTIYF | TGTGCCAGCAGTCCCCGACGTGACAGGGGGCCTGGAAACACCATATATTTT
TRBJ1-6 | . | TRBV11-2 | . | CASSLGANSPLHF | TGTGCCAGCAGCTTAGGGGCCAATTCACCCCTCCACTTT
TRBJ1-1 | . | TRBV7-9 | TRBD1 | CASSPGTGARTEAFF | TGTGCCAGCAGCCCCGGGACAGGAGCTAGAACTGAAGCTTTCTTT
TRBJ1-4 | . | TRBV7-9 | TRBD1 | CASTLTIGGTEKLFF | TGTGCCAGCACCCTTACCATAGGGGGCACAGAAAAACTGTTTTTT
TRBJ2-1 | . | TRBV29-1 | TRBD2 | CSVLGLAGGSSYNEQFF | TGCAGCGTCCTGGGACTAGCGGGGGGGAGCTCCTACAATGAGCAGTTCTTC
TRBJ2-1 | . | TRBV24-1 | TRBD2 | CATSDDLAGSYNEQFF | TGTGCCACCAGTGATGACTTAGCGGGGTCCTACAATGAGCAGTTCTTC
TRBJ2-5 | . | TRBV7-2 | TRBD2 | CASSLLLAGGRETQYF | TGTGCCAGCAGCCTACTTTTAGCGGGGGGGAGAGAGACCCAGTACTTC
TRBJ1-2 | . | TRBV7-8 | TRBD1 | CASSRTGGGGYTF | TGTGCCAGCAGCCGGACAGGGGGAGGTGGCTACACCTTC
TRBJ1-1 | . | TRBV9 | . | CASSTGKSPPVKLSF | TGTGCCAGCTCCACAGGGAAATCCCCTCCTGTAAAGCTTTCTTTT
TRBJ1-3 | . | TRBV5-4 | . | CASSLDPGSGGNTIYF | TGTGCCAGCAGCTTGGATCCGGGCTCGGGAGGAAACACCATATATTTT
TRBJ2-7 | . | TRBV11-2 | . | CASSHGRDTYYEQYF | TGTGCCAGCAGCCATGGGAGAGACACCTACTACGAGCAGTACTTC
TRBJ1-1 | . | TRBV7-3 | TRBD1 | CASSPAGGPVEAFF | TGTGCCAGCAGCCCCGCAGGGGGTCCGGTCGAAGCTTTCTTT
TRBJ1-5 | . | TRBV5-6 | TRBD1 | CASSLDTQGAYQPQHF | TGTGCCAGCAGCTTAGACACACAGGGGGCGTACCAGCCCCAGCATTTT
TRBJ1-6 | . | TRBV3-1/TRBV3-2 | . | CASSNYPVSIVSYNSPLHF | TGTGCCAGCAGTAATTATCCAGTCAGTATCGTCTCCTATAATTCACCCCTCCACTTT